This entry lists 4 T cell receptor beta chains sequenced from one sample in a study of blood T cell repertoires in COVID-19. Assay used: immunoSEQ multiplex PCR; TCRdb lists only in-frame clones, some missing. In the table there are roughly 180,000 clones, roughly 80% of which are singletons. The sample was PBMCs or T cells enriched from blood (not recorded which). The receptor set was obtained from a woman aged 40 to 50 with acute COVID-19.

The V and J genes are TRBV15 and TRBJ2-3; D is undetermined. The length of the CDR3 is 15 residues. CDR1 and CDR2 (germline): LNHNV, YYDKDF (reference sequence). The V end was cut by 0 bases, the J end by 1 base, with 8 bases between. The CDR3 bases are TGTGCCACCAGCAGAGATATCGGTGGCACAGATACGCAGTATTTT. It is translated as CATSRDIGGTDTQYF.

This chain joins TRBV4-2 and TRBJ2-7; 7 bases agree with TRBD2. CDR1 and CDR2 from the germline V gene are LGHNA and YNFKEQ. This CDR3 spans 14 amino acids. The junction had 6 bases not matched to a gene; V was cut back by 5 bases and J by 2 bases. The CDR3 loop reads CASSAGTTTYEQYF. CDR3 DNA sequence: TGTGCCAGCAGCGCCGGGACTACCACCTACGAGCAGTACTTC.

The chain links TRBV7-9 to TRBJ2-4, with D perhaps TRBD2 (5 bases). Germline CDR1 and CDR2: SEHNR and FQNEAQ (reference sequence). The CDR3 is 15 residues long. Trimming took off 5 bases at V and 3 bases at J, with 14 bases between the two ends. In nucleotides, the CDR3 is TGTGCCAGCAGCCCTCTCGGGGTACTCAAAAACATTCAGTACTTC. Encoded protein: CASSPLGVLKNIQYF.

V usage is TRBV27 and J usage is TRBJ1-2; possible D gene TRBD1, 6 bases. The germline V gene has CDR1 MNHEY and CDR2 SMNVEV (reference sequence). There are 16 residues in the CDR3. V lost 5 bases and J 5 bases, leaving 21 bases between the germline ends. In nucleotides, the CDR3 is TGTGCCAGCAGTCCAAGACGGGACACCGGAAGGTATGGCTACACCTTC. It encodes CASSPRRDTGRYGYTF.